This T cell receptor beta chain was documented in a study of cytomegalovirus exposure and HLA in healthy donors. Study-level points and caveats: Reports described diagnosis of cytomegalovirus status by the classifier as highly specific and sensitive. Most sequenced TCRs were rare (though some public TCRs occurred in many donors).

About this clone: Its antigen is not identified.

V trimming: 6 bases; J trimming: 9 bases; junction bases outside the gene matches: 12. Germline loops: CDR1 SGHDT, CDR2 YYEEEE. This CDR3 is 14 amino acids long. Vbeta (60) and Jbeta (13) primers were used in the PCR. Assay: immunoSEQ multiplex PCR; the TCRdb copy retains only in-frame clones and omits some. Found here are 100,000 to 150,000 clones, about three quarters of them singletons; the top ten hold around 1.5%. The rearrangement joins TRBV5-6 to TRBJ2-1, with 7 bases matching TRBD2. The TCR originated in a woman younger than 35 in good health and CMV-seronegative. Sequenced input: PBMCs. For the CDR3, the DNA is TGTGCCAGCAAAGAGGGAGGGCCAGTCGGTGAGCAGTTCTTC. As protein: CASKEGGPVGEQFF.